This T cell receptor beta chain was profiled in a study of identical twins (dated by TCRdb to between 2015 and 2016). About the full investigation: TCR alpha and beta repertoires from monozygotic twins, unrelated adults of various ages and cord blood were deep-sequenced to test whether fetal clonotypes persist. Replicate twin experiments were performed at different times using different library preparation protocols to rule out contamination. On the study overall, not on this receptor specifically: Because the same donors could not be followed over many years, conclusions were based on cross-sectional statistical analysis. Abundant cord blood beta clonotypes had fewer insertions, young adult naive repertoires showed a similar but weaker trend, and memory repertoires showed no such trend. Zero-insertion analyses could be partly confounded by invariant T cells such as MAIT and iNKT, though diverse VJ usage argued against such confounding for most clonotypes. The excess sharing between twins in beta out-of-frame sequences was weaker because fewer shared sequences reduced the signal-to-noise ratio. In monozygotic twins, recombination models systematically underestimated out-of-frame TCR alpha sharing, but the models matched the sharing seen between unrelated individuals. Compared with coincidental sharing between unrelated individuals, an excess of low generation-probability sequences was observed among out-of-frame TCR alpha sequences shared between twins.

This clonotype appeared many times. This receptor's antigen is unknown. Nothing much larger sits one base from this clone, and base qualities are not available. All donors were healthy Caucasians. The twin cohort consisted of three pairs of female monozygotic twins, all aged about 18 to 29 years. Peripheral blood mononuclear cells were used as the source from which RNA for TCR libraries was isolated. Library preparation was by 5' RACE. Sequencing took place on an Illumina HiSeq 2000. Template switching introduced a universal primer binding site; the final cDNA contained a unique molecular identifier, enabling accurate counting of TCR cDNA molecules. Specific primers in the conserved constant-segment region were used to synthesize first-strand cDNA for the TCR alpha and beta chains. To control for contamination, every cDNA library carried two barcodes: a SMART-Mk sample barcode plus Illumina barcodes. TruSeq adapter sequences, together with Illumina sample barcodes, were added in two successive PCR steps. TCR alpha and beta cDNA libraries were sequenced on the Illumina HiSeq platform with custom primers. On the authors' methods: MiGEC was used to process raw reads and extract unique molecular identifiers, and MiXCR was used to find CDR3 positions. For each individual, recombination models were inferred using an EM algorithm with the repgenHMM and IGoR tools. Shared clonotype analysis was performed with the tcR package in R, normalizing sharing by the product of cloneset sizes. To study raw recombination without the effects of thymic and clonal selection, out-of-frame nonproductive sequences were analyzed. TCRdb reran the public reads through fastp at Q25 and MiXCR, keeping productive beta chains. Entries are consolidated by CDR3 protein sequence, retaining the most common genes and DNA. These V and J calls derive from TCRdb rather than the authors' analysis. The sample has about 570,000 distinct CDR3 sequences on record, more than 9% of them singletons. The ten largest clones add up to 2.5% to 3% of the sample.

Counted from cysteine to phenylalanine, this CDR3 has 15 amino acids. The retained sequence is limited to the CDR3, 45 bases, with the frame set at the first base. V ends up 3 bases short and J 3 bases short, with an unmatched junction base count of 7. Reading the germline V gene gives CDR1 SGHRS and CDR2 YFSETQ. The same sample was also studied in work on yellow fever vaccine responses in identical twins. The second source states: According to the authors, the vaccine-induced T cell response in identical twins seemed to be partly convergent and partly specific to each individual. In the study, vaccine-responding T cell clones were precisely tracked in identical twins.

The source is a woman younger than 35 in good health. The sequenced sample consisted of PBMCs. The rearrangement combines TRBV5-1 with TRBJ2-7, with TRBD1 matching 9 junction bases. Here is the DNA: TGCGCCAGCAGCTCTCAAGGGACAGGGTTCTACGAGCAGTACTTC. Its protein product is CASSSQGTGFYEQYF.